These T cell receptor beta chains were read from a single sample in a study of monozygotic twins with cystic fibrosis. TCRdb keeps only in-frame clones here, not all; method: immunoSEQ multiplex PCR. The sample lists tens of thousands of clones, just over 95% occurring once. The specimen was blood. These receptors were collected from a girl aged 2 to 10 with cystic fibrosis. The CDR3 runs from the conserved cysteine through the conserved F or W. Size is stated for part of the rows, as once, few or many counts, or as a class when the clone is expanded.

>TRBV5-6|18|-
CASSPGAAPGHDHYEQYF
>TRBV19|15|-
CASKFRAESYNEQFF
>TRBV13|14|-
CASSPGLAGDEQFF
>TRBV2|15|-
CASSDARGAVVEQYF
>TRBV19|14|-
CASSSPDRSWTQYF
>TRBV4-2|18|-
CASSQDLILGGSSTEAFF
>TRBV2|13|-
CASTGQIITEAFF
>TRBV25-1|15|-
CASSVQPGVQETQYF
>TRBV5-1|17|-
CASSLGGTTNPTDTQYF
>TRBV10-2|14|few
CASSEAGISYEQYF
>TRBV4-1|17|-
CASSQQDSGRQRETQYF
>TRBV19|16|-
CASSIALESSYNEQFF
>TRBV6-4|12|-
CASSDSTDTQYF
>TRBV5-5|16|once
CASSLLTQSGANVLTF
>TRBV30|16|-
CAWSGSGGISGQPQHF
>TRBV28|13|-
CATDSGGTYEQYF
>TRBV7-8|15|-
CASSPEGGQQETQYF
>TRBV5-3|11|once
CARSLVGKLFF
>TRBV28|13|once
CAARGNSNQPQHF
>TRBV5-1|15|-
CASSLGQGDTGELFF
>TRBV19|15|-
CASSIYPDRDNGYTF
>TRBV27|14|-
CASSSPEEPYEQYF
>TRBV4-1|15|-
CASSQFGDANYGYTF
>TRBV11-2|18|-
CASSPVNRGSGGRDGYTF
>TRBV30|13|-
CAWGLAGANEQFF
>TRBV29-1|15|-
CSVAKRQAEPYGYTF
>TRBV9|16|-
CASSVRPSLESYEQYF
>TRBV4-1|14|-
CASSLGIGIREQYF
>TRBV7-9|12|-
CASSVGDSPLHF
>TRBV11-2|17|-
CASRQILAGGISGTQYF
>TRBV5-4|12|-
CASSQWTDTQYF
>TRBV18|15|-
CASSPDPGPQDFLFF
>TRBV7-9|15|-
CASSLGTSGAREQFF
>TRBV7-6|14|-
CASSPPRGHGEAFF
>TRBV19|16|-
CASISTGAGSNQPQHF
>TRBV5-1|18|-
CASSSSGTGGIRPDEQFF
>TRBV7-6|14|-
CASRGRGSYNEQFF
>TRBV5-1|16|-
CASSLIPPGAQETQYF
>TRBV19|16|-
CATFREGKATNYGYTF
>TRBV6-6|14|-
CASGYRGTNTEAFF
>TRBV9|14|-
CASSVSSGYNEQFF
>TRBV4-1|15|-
CASSQGDRSNQPQHF
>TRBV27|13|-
CASSSARGPGYTF
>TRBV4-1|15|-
CASSQDVDRVTEAFF
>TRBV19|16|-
CASSIGLAARGYEQFF
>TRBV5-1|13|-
CASSFQPEEKLFF
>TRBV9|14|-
CASSGRGPNYGYTF
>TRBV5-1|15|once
CASSPGLDRQETQYF
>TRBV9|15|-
CASSATGGAGHEQFF
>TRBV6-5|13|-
CASSELWNTEAFF
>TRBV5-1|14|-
CASSHDRSTDTQYF
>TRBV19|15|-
CASSRDRVLNYGYTF
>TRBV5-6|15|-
CASSLYRDGVNEQFF
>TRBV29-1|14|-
CSVASGGGGTEAFF
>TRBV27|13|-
CASSLAGTDTQYF
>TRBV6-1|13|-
CASSEGGGQPQHF
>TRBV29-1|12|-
CSVVGVGYEQYF
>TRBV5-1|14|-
CASSLGSGQETQYF